The TCR beta chain described here comes from a study of T-cell reconstitution after alpha-beta-depleted transplantation in children. Regarding the study as a whole: As was reported, about two months after transplant, alpha-beta T cells came from several hundred expanded graft clones. Day-60 TCRbeta diversity that was high in some patients was derived from surviving recipient T cells and thymic progenitors. T cells produced anew were the main source of T-cell counts and diversity one year after transplant.

Unique molecular identifiers were incorporated into the prepared TCRbeta library. MiXCR was run by TCRdb on the PCR reads, yielding one entry per CDR3 protein. This table has approximately 4,600 distinct CDR3 sequences, less than 9% appearing once. The CDR3 runs to 19 residues. Germline lookup yields CDR1 SGHVS and CDR2 FQNEAQ. Trimming took 2 bases from V and 7 from J; bases not matched to a gene: 15. This clonotype qualifies as medium-sized (0.01 to 0.1%). Its antigen is undetermined. Sample: PBMCs, mostly from graft donor cells, taken 60 days after TCRalphabeta/CD19-depleted stem cell transplant. The chain joins TRBV7-8 to TRBJ2-2, with TRBD1 matching 11 bases. This receptor was obtained from a boy less than two years old who had a stem cell transplant for SCID, so the T cells may come from the graft donor. The CDR3 DNA sequence: TGTGCCAGCAGCTTACCAACAGAGTCCGGACAGGGGGCCGGCGGGGAGCTGTTTTTT. Protein product: CASSLPTESGQGAGGELFF. The full variable domain, completed using reference TRBV7-8 and TRBJ2-2, is GAGVSQSPRYKVAKRGQDVALRCDPISGHVSLFWYQQALGQGPEFLTYFQNEAQLDKSGLPSDRFFAERPEGSVSTLKIQRTQQEDSAVYLCASSLPTESGQGAGGELFFGEGSRLTVL.